This record looks at one T cell receptor (beta chain) sequence and its context. A read error may account for a junction end that differs from germline. The data were taken from a study of blood T cells in healthy people across ages. Next came a second PCR, run for about 6 to 12 cycles, which used a sample-barcoded 5' primer along with a J-beta primer mix. MiXCR, run by TCRdb on the 5' RACE reads, gives a single entry per CDR3 protein. The sample lists about 1.6 million distinct CDR3 sequences, roughly 30% seen once, with roughly 12% in the top ten. The CDR3 spans 13 residues. Germline-derived CDR1 and CDR2 are MNHEY and SMNVEV (reference sequence).

The receptor was isolated from a woman in her 30s in good health. The material sequenced was blood. V is TRBV27 and J is TRBJ1-2, with TRBD1 matching 7 bases. CDR3 amino acids: CASRLLGGGGYTF. DNA for the CDR3: TGTGCCAGCAGGTTATTAGGAGGGGGCGGCTACACCTTC.